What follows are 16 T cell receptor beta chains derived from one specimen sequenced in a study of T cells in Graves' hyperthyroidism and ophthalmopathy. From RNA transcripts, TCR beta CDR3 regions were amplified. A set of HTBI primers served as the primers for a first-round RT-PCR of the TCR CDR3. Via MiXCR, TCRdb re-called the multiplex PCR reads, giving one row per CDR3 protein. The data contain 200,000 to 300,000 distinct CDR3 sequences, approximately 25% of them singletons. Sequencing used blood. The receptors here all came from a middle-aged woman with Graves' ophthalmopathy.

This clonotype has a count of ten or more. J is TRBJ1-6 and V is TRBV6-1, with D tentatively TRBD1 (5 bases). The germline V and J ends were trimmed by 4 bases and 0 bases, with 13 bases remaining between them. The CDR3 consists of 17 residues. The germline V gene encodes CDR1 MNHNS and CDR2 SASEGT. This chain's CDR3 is CASSGSTGSSYNSPLHF. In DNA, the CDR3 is TGTGCCAGCAGTGGAAGTACAGGAAGCTCCTATAATTCACCCCTCCACTTT.

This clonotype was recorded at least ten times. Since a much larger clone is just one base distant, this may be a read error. CDR3 sequence: CASSQAGTVSYEQYF. CDR3 nucleotides: TGTGCCAGCAGCCAAGCCGGGACAGTGAGCTACGAGCAGTACTTC. The chain couples TRBV14 to TRBJ2-7; the match to TRBD1 covers 7 bases. J was trimmed by 3 bases and V by 1 base; bases with no gene match: 6. CDR3 length equals 15 residues. CDR1 is SGHDN, CDR2 FVKESK, per germline.

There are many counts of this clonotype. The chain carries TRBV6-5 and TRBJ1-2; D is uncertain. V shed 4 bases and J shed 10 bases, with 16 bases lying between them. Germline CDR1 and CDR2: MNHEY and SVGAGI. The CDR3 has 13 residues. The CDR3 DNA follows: TGTGCCAGCAGTTTTAGGGCCTCCTTCGACTACACCTTC. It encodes CASSFRASFDYTF.

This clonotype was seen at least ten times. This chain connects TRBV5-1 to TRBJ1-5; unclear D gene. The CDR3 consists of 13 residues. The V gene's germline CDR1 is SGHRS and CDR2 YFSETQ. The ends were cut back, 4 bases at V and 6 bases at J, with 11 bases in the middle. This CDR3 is CASSLQAGQPQHF. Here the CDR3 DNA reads TGCGCCAGCAGCCTCCAAGCTGGTCAGCCCCAGCATTTT.

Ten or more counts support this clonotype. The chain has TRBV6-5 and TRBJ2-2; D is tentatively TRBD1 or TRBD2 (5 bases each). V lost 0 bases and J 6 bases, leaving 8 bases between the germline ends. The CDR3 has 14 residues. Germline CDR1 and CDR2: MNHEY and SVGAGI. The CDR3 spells CASSYSRGAGELFF. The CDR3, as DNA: TGTGCCAGCAGTTACTCGAGAGGGGCCGGGGAGCTGTTTTTT.

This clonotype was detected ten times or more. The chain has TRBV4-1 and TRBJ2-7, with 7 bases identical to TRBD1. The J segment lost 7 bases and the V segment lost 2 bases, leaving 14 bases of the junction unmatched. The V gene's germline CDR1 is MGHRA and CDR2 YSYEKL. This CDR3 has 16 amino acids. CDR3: CASSQLGRPPRGEQYF. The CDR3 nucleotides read TGCGCCAGCAGCCAACTAGGACGGCCACCCAGGGGGGAGCAGTACTTC.

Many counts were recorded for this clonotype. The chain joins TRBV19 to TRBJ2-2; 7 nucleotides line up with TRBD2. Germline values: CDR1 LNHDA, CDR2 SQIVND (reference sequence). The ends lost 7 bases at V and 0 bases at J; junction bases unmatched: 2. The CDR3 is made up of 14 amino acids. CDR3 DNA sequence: TGTGCCAGTACGGGGACTACGAACACCGGGGAGCTGTTTTTT. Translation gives CASTGTTNTGELFF.

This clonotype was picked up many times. CDR3: CASSLGTGGWTGELFF. DNA for the CDR3: TGTGCCAGCAGTTTAGGGACAGGTGGTTGGACCGGGGAGCTGTTTTTT. This rearrangement joins TRBV12-3 or TRBV12-4 to TRBJ2-2; 7 bases align to TRBD1. This CDR3 has 16 residues. Germline trimming cut 1 base from V and 5 bases from J; bases unmatched to any gene: 7.

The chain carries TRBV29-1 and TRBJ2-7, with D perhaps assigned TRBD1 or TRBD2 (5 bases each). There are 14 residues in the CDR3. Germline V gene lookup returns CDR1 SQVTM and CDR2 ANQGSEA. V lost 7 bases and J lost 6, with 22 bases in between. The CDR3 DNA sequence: TGCAGCGCCGCCGCCGGGACGACGAGCTCCGAGCAGTACTTC. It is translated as CSAAAGTTSSEQYF.

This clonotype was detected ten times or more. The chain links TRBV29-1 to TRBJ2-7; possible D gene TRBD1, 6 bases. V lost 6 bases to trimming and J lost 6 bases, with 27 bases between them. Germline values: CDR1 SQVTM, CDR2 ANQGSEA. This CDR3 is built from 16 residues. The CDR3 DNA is TGCAGCGTGGTCGAAAGCGGCAGGGGAATAATAAGCGAGCAGTACTTC. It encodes CSVVESGRGIISEQYF.

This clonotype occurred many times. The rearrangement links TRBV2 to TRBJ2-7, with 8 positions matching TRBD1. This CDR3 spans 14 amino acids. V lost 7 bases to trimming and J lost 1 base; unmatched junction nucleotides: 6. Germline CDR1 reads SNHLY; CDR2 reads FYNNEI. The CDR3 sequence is CASISGQVSYEQYF. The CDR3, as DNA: TGTGCCAGCATCTCGGGACAGGTATCCTACGAGCAGTACTTC. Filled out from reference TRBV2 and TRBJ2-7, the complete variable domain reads EPEVTQTPSHQVTQMGQEVILRCVPISNHLYFYWYRQILGQKVEFLVSFYNNEISEKSEIFDDQFSVERPDGSNFTLKIRSTKLEDSAMYFCASISGQVSYEQYFGPGTRLTVT.

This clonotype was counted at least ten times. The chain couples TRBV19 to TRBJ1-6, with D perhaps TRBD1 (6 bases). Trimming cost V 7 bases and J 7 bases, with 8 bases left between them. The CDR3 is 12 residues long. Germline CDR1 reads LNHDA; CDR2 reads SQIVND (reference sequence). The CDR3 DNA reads TGTGCCAGTACAGGGGAGAATTCACCCCTCCACTTT. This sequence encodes CASTGENSPLHF.

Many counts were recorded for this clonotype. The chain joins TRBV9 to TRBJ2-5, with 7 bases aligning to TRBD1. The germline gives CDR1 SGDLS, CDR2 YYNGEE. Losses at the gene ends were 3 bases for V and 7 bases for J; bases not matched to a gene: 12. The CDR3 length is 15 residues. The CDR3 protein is CASSESTGHGGTQYF. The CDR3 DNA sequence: TGTGCCAGCAGCGAGTCGACAGGGCACGGCGGGACCCAGTACTTC.

CDR3 loop: CSARDSTLLAGGPDEQYF. In DNA form, the CDR3 reads TGCAGTGCTAGAGATTCCACTCTTCTAGCGGGAGGGCCCGACGAGCAGTACTTC. V usage is TRBV20-1 and J usage is TRBJ2-7, with 12 bases fitting TRBD2. The germline gives CDR1 DFQATT, CDR2 SNEGSKA (reference sequence). The J segment lost 5 bases and the V segment lost 0 bases, leaving 14 bases of the junction unmatched. CDR3 length: 18 amino acids.

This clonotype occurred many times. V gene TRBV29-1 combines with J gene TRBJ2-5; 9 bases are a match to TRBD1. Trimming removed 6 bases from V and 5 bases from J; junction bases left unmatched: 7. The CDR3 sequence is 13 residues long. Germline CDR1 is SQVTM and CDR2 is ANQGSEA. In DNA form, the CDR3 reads TGCAGCGTAGTAACAGGGGGCGCGGAGACCCAGTACTTC. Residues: CSVVTGGAETQYF.

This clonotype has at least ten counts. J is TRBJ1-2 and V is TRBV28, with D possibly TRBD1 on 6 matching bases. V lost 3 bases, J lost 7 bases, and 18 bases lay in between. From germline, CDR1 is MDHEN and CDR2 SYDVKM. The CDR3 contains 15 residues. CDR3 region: CASSFSNWGAGGYTF. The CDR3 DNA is TGTGCCAGCAGTTTCAGTAATTGGGGGGCCGGTGGCTACACCTTC.